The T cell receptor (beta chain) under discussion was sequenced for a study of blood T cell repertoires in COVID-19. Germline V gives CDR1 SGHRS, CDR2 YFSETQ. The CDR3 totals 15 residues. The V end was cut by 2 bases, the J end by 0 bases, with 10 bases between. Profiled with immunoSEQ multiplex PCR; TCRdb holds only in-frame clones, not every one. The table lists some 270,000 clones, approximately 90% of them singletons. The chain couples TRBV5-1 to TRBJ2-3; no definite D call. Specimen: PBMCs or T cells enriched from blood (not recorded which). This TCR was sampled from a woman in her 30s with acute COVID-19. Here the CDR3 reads CASSFQATSTDTQYF. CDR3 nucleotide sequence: TGCGCCAGCAGCTTCCAAGCTACTAGCACAGATACGCAGTATTTT.